The sequence of this TCR beta chain was determined in a study of beta chain features in type 1 diabetes. For the study at large: No age, gender or cell yield differences were seen between patients and healthy donors. Over all samples combined, some 99,000,000 sorted cells were examined.

As concerns this clone: The antigen is unknown.

CD4+ naive, central memory, regulatory and stem cell-like memory cells were sorted via CD45RO/CCR7/CD25/CD127/CD95/CD27. Trimming removed 6 bases from V and 3 bases from J; junction bases left unmatched: 12. The CDR3 contains 16 residues. Germline V gene sequence: CDR1 SNHLY, CDR2 FYNNEI. TCRB transcripts that were expressed got sequenced, as all of the isolated RNA had been reverse transcribed. Measured with immunoSEQ multiplex PCR; TCRdb has only the in-frame clones, and not every one. Among roughly 330,000 clones listed, roughly 14% were seen once. Study results and caveats: Type 1 diabetes patients had TCRB CDR3s that were shorter (moderately but significantly so) in all four CD4+ subsets. It was among patients, rather than healthy donors, that naive, central memory and Treg TCRB repertoires appeared more similar.

This rearrangement joins TRBV2 to TRBJ2-7; 9 bases align to TRBD1. The sequence was collected from a young woman with type 1 diabetes. The sample consisted of naive CD4+ T cells from blood. This CDR3 reads CASRGQGLPRGYEQYF. CDR3 nucleotides: TGTGCCAGCAGGGGACAGGGTCTGCCCCGTGGCTACGAGCAGTACTTC.